The T cell receptor beta chain described here comes from a study of control samples from healthy donors and cancer patients. Trimming at V came to 4 bases and at J to 13 bases, leaving 7 bases not matched to a gene. Germline V gene lookup returns CDR1 LNHDA and CDR2 SQIVND (reference sequence). The CDR3 covers 13 residues. Sequenced by immunoSEQ multiplex PCR; TCRdb stores in-frame clones only, minus some. The sample lists 100,000 or so clones, approximately 90% occurring once. Sample: blood. The chain carries TRBV19 and TRBJ2-1, with 10 bases identical to TRBD2. The receptor was derived from a woman aged 25 to 45 in good health. For the CDR3, the DNA is TGTGCCAGTAGTACATCTAGCGGGAGTCCCCAGTTCTTC. Protein product: CASSTSSGSPQFF. Supplemented by reference TRBV19 and TRBJ2-1, the full variable domain reads DGGITQSPKYLFRKEGQNVTLSCEQNLNHDAMYWYRQDPGQGLRLIYYSQIVNDFQKGDIAEGYSVSREKKESFPLTVTSAQKNPTAFYLCASSTSSGSPQFFGPGTRLTVL.